The present T cell receptor beta chain was sequenced within a study of shared clonotypes between healthy human individuals. Study observations and caveats: Approximately 5% of naive CD4 clonotypes were shared across several donors.

The method was immunoSEQ multiplex PCR; TCRdb's version includes in-frame clones alone and lacks a portion of them. Here the sample spans 2 million to 2.5 million clones, 85% to 95% being singletons. With regard to this clone: Its antigen is unknown.

The source of this sequence is a man younger than 30 in good health. Some clones in this sample may be carry-over from other donors' samples. The sequencing sample was made of naive CD4+ T cells from PBMCs. Subset here: CD45RA+ positively selected.

CDR3 DNA: TGTGCCAGCAGTCCGGGGGAGGCGGCCAAAAACATTCAGTACTTC. It yields the protein CASSPGEAAKNIQYF. This chain connects TRBV28 to TRBJ2-4; possibly TRBD2 for D (6 bases). Germline assignment: CDR1 MDHEN and CDR2 SYDVKM. This CDR3 is built from 15 residues. Trimming cost V 5 bases and J 1 base, with 12 bases left between them.